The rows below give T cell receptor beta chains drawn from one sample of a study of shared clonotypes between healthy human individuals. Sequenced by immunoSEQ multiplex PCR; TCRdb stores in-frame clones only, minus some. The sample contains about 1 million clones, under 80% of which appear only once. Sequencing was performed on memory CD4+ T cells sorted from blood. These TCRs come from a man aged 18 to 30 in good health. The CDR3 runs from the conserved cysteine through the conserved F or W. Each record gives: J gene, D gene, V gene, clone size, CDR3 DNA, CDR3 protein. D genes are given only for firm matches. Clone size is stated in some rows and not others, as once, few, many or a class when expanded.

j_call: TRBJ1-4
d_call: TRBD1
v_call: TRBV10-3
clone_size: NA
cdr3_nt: TGTGCCATCAGTGGGGACAGGGGGACTAATGAAAAACTGTTTTTT
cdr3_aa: CAISGDRGTNEKLFF

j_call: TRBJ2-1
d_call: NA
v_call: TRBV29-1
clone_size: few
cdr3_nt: TGCAGCGTGACATCCGGGACAGTAGCGGGAACTCACTACAATGAGCAGTTCTTC
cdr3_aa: CSVTSGTVAGTHYNEQFF

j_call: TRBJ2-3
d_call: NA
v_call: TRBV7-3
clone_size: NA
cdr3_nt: TGTGCCAGCAGTAGGGCAGGGAACCCAGATACGCAGTATTTT
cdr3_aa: CASSRAGNPDTQYF

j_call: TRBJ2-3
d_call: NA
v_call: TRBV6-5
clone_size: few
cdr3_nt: TGTGCCAGCAGTCTCCGCGGGGGCACAGATACGCAGTATTTT
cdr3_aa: CASSLRGGTDTQYF

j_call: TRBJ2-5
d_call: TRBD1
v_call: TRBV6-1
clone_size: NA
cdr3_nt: TGTGCCAGCACTATAAATCGGGACAGACAAGAGACCCAGTACTTC
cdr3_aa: CASTINRDRQETQYF

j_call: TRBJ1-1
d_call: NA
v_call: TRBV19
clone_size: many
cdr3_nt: TGTGCCAGTAGTATAATCGGGGTAAAGACTGAAGCTTTCTTT
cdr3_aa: CASSIIGVKTEAFF

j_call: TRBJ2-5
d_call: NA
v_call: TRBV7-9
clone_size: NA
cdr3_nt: TGTGCCAGCAGCTTAGAAGGCCAGCCTCAAGAGACCCAGTACTTC
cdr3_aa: CASSLEGQPQETQYF

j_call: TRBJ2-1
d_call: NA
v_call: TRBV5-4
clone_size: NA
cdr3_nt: TGTGCCAGCAGCTCTACGCGAGACTACAATGAGCAGTTCTTC
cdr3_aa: CASSSTRDYNEQFF

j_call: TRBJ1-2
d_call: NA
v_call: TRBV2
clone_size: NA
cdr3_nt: TGTGCCAGCAGTGAGAATCCGGGACAACCCTATGGCTACACCTTC
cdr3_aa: CASSENPGQPYGYTF

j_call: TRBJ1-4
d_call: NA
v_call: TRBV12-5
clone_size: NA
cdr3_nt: TGTGCTAGTGGTTTGGTAATGTCGCAGGTTAATGAAAAACTGTTTTTT
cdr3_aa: CASGLVMSQVNEKLFF

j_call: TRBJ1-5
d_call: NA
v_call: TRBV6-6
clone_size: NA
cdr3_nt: TGTGCCAGCAGACCTAACGGATCGGGAGGTCAGCCCCAGCATTTT
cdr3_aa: CASRPNGSGGQPQHF

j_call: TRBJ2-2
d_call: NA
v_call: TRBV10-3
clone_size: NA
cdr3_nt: TGTGCCTACGGACAGTTTGTAGACGGGGAGCTGTTTTTT
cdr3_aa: CAYGQFVDGELFF

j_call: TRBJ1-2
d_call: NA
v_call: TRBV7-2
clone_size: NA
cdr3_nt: TGTGCCAGCAGCTCAAGGGACCCCCAGGGAGGCTACACCTTC
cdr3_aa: CASSSRDPQGGYTF

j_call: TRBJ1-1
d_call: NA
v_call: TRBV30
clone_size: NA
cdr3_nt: TGTGCCTGGAGTCCCTCCTGGGGGGGGAACACTGAAGCTTTCTTT
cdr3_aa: CAWSPSWGGNTEAFF

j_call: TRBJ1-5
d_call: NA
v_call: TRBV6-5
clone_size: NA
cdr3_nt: TGTGCCAGCATCAGCGCCGGGGCAGTCAATCAGCCCCAGCATTTT
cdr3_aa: CASISAGAVNQPQHF

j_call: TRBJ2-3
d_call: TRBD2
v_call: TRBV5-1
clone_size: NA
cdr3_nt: TGCGCCAGCAGCCCTGCCCCTCTGGGGGGGGGATCAGATACGCAGTATTTT
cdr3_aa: CASSPAPLGGGSDTQYF

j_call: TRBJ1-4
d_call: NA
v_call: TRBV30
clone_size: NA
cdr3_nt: TGTGCCTGGAGCAAAGAGACAGGCGCCCCTAATGAAAAACTGTTTTTT
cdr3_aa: CAWSKETGAPNEKLFF

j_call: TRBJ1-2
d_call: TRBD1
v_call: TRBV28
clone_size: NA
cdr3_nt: TGTGCCAGCAGTTTATTTCCAGGGGGATCGTCTGGCTACACCTTC
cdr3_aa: CASSLFPGGSSGYTF

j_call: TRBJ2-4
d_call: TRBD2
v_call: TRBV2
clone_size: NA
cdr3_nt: TGTGCCAGCGCCCGGGGGGATTTAGCCAAAAACATTCAGTACTTC
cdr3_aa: CASARGDLAKNIQYF

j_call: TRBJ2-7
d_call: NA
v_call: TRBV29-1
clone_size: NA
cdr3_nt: TGCAGCGCGGGGACCGAACGGGCCGAGCAGTACTTC
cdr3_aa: CSAGTERAEQYF

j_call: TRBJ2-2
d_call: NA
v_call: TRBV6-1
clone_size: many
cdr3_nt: TGTGCCAGCAGTGAACGCGAGGGCACCGGGGAGCTGTTTTTT
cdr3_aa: CASSEREGTGELFF

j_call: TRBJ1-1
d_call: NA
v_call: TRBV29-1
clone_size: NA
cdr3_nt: TGCAGCGTGTCCAGGGGTATAAACACTGAAGCTTTCTTT
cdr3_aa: CSVSRGINTEAFF

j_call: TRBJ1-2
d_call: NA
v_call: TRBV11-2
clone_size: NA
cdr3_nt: TGTGCCAGCAGCCCCCTGTTCGGCTATGGCTACACCTTC
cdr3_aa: CASSPLFGYGYTF

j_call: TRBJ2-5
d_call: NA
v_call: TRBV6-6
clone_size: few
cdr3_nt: TGTGCCAGCAGTCCGCGGGGCGGGGAGACCCAGTACTTC
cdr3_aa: CASSPRGGETQYF